The subject of this entry is one T cell receptor (beta chain). V lost 0 bases to trimming and J lost 7 bases; unmatched junction nucleotides: 7. The CDR3 loop spans 16 amino acids. Germline CDR1 is LGHDT and CDR2 is YNNKEL (reference sequence). The data were obtained in a study of blood T cell repertoires in COVID-19. Whole-study context: The United States, Italy and Spain supplied acute and convalescent COVID-19 samples. T cells, B-cell-depleted T cells, or PBMCs provided the cDNA or gDNA that served as material.

Authors' data handling: For nucleated cells, counts were estimated from reference gene primer amplification. Using immunoSEQ multiplex PCR, the repertoire was profiled, and TCRdb retains in-frame clones only, with some absent. V and J calls and clone size are as listed in that table; D and trimming were resolved from the DNA. In the table there are 150,000 to 200,000 clones, approximately 83% of which are singletons. V gene TRBV3-1 (or the pseudogene TRBV3-2) combines with J gene TRBJ1-4, with TRBD1 identical over 8 bases. The receptor's source is an elderly woman with active or convalescent COVID-19. The sample consisted of peripheral blood. CDR3 bases: TGTGCCAGCAGCCAAGATGCAGGGGGCGCGGGTGAAAAACTGTTTTTT. It encodes CASSQDAGGAGEKLFF.